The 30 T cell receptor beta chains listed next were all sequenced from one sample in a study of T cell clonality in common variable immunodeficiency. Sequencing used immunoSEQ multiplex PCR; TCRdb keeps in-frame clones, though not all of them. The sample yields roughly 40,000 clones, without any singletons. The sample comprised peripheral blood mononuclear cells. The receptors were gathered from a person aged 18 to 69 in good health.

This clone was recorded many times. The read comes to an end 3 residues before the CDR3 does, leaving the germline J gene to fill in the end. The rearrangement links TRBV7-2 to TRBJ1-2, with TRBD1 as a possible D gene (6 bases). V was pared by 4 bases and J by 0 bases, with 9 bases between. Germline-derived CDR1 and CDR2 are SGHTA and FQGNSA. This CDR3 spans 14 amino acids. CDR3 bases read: TGTGCCAGCAGCTCATACAGGGCTAACTATGGC. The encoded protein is CASSSYRANYG. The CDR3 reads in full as CASSSYRANYGYTF.

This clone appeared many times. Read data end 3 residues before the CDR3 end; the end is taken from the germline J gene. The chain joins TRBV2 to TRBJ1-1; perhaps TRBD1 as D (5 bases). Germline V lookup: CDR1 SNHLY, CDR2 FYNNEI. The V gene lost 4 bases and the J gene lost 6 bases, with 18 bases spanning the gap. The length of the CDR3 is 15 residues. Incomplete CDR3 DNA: TGTGCCAGCAGTGCAGACTCGGCGGGGGACTCTGAA. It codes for CASSADSAGDSE. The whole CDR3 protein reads CASSADSAGDSEAFF. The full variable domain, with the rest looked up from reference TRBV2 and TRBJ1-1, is EPEVTQTPSHQVTQMGQEVILRCVPISNHLYFYWYRQILGQKVEFLVSFYNNEISEKSEIFDDQFSVERPDGSNFTLKIRSTKLEDSAMYFCASSADSAGDSEAFFGQGTRLTVV.

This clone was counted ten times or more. CDR3: CSVLTGPYEQYF. The covered CDR3 bases are TGCAGCGTTTTGACAGGGCCCTACGAG. This chain uses TRBV29-1 with TRBJ2-7; 7 nucleotides match TRBD1. Read coverage stops 3 residues before the CDR3 terminus; the germline J gene supplies the remainder. Unmatched junction bases numbered 3, after V lost 5 bases and J lost 2 bases. The CDR3 contains 12 residues. From germline, CDR1 is SQVTM and CDR2 ANQGSEA.

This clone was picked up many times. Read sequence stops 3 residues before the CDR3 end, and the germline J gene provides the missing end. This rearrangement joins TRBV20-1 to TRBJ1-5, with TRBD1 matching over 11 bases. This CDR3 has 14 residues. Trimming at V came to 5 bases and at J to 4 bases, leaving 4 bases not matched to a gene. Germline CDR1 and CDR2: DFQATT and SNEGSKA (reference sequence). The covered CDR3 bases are TGCAGTGCTGCCGGGACAGGGGGTAATCAGCCC. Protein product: CSAAGTGGNQP. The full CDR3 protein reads CSAAGTGGNQPQHF.

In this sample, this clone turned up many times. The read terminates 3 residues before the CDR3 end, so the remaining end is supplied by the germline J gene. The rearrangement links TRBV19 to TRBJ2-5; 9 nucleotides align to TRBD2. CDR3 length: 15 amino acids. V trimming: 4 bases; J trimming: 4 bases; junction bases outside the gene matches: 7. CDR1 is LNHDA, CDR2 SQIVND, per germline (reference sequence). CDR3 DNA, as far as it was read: TGTGCCAGTAGTACGGGCGGGAGGGCCCTAGAGACC. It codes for CASSTGGRALET. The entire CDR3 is CASSTGGRALETQYF.

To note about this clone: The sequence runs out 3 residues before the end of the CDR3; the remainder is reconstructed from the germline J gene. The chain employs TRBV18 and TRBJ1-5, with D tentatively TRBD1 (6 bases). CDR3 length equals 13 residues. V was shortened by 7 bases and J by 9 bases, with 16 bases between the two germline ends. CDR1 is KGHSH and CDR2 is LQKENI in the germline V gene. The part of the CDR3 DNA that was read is TGTGCCAGCTACCCCCCTCTCAGGGGGCCC. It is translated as CASYPPLRGP. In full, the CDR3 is CASYPPLRGPQHF. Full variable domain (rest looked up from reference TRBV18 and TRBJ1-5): NAGVMQNPRHLVRRRGQEARLRCSPMKGHSHVYWYRQLPEEGLKFMVYLQKENIIDESGMPKERFSAEFPKEGPSILRIQQVVRGDSAAYFCASYPPLRGPQHFGDGTRLSIL.

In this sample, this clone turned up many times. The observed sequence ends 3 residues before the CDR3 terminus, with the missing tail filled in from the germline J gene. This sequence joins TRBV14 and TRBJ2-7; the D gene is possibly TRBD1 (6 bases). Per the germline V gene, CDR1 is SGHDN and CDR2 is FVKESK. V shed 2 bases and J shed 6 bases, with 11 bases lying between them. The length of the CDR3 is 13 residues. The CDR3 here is CASSQTGLGEQYF. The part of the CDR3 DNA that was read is TGTGCCAGCAGCCAAACAGGGCTCGGCGAG.

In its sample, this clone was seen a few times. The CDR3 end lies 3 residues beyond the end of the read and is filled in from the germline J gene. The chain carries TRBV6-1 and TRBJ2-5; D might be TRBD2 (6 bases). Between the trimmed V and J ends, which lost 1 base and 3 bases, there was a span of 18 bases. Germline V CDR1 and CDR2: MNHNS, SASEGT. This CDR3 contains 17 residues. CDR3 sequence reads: CASSEGGSGALKETQYF. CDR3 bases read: TGTGCCAGCAGTGAAGGAGGTAGCGGCGCACTGAAAGAGACC.

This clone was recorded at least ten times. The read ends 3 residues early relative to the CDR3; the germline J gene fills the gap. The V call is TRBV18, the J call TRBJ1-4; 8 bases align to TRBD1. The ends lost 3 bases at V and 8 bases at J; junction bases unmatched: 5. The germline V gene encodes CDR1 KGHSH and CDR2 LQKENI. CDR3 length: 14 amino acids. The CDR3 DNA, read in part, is TGTGCCAGCTCACCTGCCACAGGGGGGGAAAAA. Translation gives CASSPATGGEK. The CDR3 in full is CASSPATGGEKLFF.

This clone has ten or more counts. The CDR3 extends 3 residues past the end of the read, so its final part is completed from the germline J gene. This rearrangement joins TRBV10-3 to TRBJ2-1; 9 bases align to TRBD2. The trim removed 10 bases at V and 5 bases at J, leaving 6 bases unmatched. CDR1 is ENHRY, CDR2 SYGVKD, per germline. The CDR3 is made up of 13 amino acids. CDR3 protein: CATGAGGNNEQFF. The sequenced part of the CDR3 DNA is TGTGCCACCGGAGCGGGAGGTAACAATGAG.

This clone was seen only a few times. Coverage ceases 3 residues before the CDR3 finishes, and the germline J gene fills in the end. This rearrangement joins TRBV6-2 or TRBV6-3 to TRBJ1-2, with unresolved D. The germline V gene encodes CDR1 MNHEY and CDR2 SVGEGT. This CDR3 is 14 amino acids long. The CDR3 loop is CASSYSADTYDYTF. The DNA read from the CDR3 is TGTGCCAGCAGTTACTCGGCGGATACCTACGAC.

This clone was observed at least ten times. The covered CDR3 bases are TGTGCCAGTAGCGGACGGACTGATTTTTACACTGAA. Its translation is CASSGRTDFYTE. The whole CDR3 sequence is CASSGRTDFYTEAFF. This chain uses TRBV19 with TRBJ1-1; D remains ambiguous. The missing CDR3 end, 3 residues past where the read stops, is filled in from the germline J gene. The CDR3 extends over 15 amino acids. The germline CDR1 and CDR2 sequences are LNHDA and SQIVND (reference sequence). Between the trimmed V and J ends, which lost 6 bases and 3 bases, there was a span of 17 bases.

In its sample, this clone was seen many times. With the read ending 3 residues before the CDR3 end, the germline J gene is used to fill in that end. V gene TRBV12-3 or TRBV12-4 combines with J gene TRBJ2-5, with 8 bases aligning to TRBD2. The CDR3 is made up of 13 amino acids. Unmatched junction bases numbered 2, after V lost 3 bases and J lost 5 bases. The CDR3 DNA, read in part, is TGTGCCAGCAGTTTCTCTAGCGGGGAGACC. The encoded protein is CASSFSSGET. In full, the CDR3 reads CASSFSSGETQYF.

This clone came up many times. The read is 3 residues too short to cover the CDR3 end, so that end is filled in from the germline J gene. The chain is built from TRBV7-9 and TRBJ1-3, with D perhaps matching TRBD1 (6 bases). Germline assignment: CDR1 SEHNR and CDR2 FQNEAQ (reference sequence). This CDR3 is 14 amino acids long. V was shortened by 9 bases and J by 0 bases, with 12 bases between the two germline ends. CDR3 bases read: TGTGCCAGTAGGGGGATCAGCTCTGGAAACACC. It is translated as CASRGISSGNT. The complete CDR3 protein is CASRGISSGNTIYF. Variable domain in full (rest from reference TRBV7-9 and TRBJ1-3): DTGVSQNPRHKITKRGQNVTFRCDPISEHNRLYWYRQTLGQGPEFLTYFQNEAQLEKSRLLSDRFSAERPKGSFSTLEIQRTEQGDSAMYLCASRGISSGNTIYFGEGSWLTVV.

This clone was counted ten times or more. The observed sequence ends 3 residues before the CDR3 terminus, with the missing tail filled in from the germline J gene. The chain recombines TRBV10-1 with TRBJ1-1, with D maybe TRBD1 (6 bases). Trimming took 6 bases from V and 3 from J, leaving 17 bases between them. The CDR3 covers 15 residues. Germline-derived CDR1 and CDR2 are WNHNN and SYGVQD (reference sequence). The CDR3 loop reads CASSRQQDRYTEAFF. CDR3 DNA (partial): TGCGCCAGCAGCCGTCAACAGGACAGATACACTGAA.

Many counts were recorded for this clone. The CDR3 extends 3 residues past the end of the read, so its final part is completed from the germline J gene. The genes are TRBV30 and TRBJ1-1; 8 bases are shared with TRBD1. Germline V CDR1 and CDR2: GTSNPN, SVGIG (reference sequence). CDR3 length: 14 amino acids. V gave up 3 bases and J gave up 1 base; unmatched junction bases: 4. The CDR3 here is CAWSPGQGNTEAFF. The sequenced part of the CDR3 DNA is TGTGCCTGGAGCCCCGGACAGGGGAACACTGAA.

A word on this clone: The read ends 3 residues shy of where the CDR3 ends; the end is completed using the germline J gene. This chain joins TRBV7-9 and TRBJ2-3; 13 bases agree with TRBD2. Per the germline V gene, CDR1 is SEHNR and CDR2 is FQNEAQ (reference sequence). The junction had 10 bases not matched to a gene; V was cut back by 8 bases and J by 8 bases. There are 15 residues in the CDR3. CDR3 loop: CASLPGTSGAGTQYF. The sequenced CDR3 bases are TGTGCCAGCTTACCCGGGACTAGCGGGGCAGGTACG.

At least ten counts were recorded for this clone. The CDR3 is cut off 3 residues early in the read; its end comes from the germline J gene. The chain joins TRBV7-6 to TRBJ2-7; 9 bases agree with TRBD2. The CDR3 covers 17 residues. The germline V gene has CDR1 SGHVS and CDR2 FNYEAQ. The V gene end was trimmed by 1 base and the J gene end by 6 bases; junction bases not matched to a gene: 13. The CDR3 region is CASSLVIAREGRGEQYF. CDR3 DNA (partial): TGTGCCAGCAGCTTAGTAATCGCGCGGGAGGGCCGAGGCGAG.

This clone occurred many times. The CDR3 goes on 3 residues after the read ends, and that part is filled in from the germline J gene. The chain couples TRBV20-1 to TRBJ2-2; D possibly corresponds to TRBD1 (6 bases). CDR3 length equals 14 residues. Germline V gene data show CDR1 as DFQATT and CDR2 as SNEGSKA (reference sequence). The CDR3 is CSARRGGHNEKLFF. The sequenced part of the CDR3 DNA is TGCAGTGCGCGGAGAGGGGGACATAATGAAAAG.

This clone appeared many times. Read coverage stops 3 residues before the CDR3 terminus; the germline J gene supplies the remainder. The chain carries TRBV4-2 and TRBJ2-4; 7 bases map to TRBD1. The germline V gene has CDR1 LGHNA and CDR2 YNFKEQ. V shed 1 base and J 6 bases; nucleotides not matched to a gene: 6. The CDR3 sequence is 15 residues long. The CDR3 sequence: CASSQVGTEINIQYF. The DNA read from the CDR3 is TGTGCCAGCAGCCAAGTAGGGACAGAAATAAACATT.

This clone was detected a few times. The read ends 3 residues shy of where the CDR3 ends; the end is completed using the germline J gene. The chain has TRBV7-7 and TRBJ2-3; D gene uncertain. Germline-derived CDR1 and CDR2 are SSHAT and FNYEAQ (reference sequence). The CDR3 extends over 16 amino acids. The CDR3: CASSLTLPPTQETQYF. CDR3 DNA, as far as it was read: TGTGCCAGCAGCTTAACCTTGCCCCCCACACAAGAGACG.

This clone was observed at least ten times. CDR3 bases read: TGTGCCAGCAGATACCTGACTAGCGGGGGGGCTGATACG. Translating it yields CASRYLTSGGADT. The whole CDR3 protein reads CASRYLTSGGADTQYF. The chain joins TRBV12-3 or TRBV12-4 to TRBJ2-3, with 14 bases lining up with TRBD2. The read terminates 3 residues ahead of where the CDR3 ends, so the germline J gene completes it. The CDR3 runs to 16 residues. With 6 bases clipped from V and 6 bases from J, the junction kept 8 bases outside the gene matches.

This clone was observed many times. The part of the CDR3 DNA that was read is TGTGCCAGTAGTACCCCCCCGTTGTTCAGCGGGGACGTGAACACCGGGGAG. Its translation: CASSTPPLFSGDVNTGE. The CDR3 reads in full as CASSTPPLFSGDVNTGELFF. The rearrangement uses TRBV19 and TRBJ2-2, with 7 bases fitting TRBD2. The CDR3 goes on 3 residues after the read ends, and that part is filled in from the germline J gene. Germline values: CDR1 LNHDA, CDR2 SQIVND (reference sequence). The length of the CDR3 is 20 residues. V lost 4 bases, J lost 1 base, and 18 bases stayed unmatched.

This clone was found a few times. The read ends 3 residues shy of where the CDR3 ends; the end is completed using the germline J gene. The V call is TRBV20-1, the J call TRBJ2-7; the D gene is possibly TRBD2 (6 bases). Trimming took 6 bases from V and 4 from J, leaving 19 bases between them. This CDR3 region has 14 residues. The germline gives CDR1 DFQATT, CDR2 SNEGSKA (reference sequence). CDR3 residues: CSAISGGPVYEQYF. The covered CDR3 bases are TGCAGTGCAATATCCGGAGGGCCAGTGTACGAG.

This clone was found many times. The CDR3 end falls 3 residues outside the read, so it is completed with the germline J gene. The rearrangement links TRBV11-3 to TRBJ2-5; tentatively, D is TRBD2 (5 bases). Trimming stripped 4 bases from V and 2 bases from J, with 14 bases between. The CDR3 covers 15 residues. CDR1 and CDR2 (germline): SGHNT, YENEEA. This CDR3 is CASSSRTDNQETQYF. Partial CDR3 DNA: TGTGCCAGCAGCTCCCGGACTGATAATCAAGAGACC.

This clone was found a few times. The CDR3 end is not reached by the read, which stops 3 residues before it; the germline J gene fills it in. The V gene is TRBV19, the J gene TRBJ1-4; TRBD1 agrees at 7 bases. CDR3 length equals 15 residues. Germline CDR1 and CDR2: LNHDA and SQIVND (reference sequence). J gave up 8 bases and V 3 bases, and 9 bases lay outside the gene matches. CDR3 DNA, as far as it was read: TGTGCCAGTAGTATTGGGACAGTCACTCGGGAAAAA. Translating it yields CASSIGTVTREK. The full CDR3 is CASSIGTVTREKLFF. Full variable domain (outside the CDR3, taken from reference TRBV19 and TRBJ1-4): DGGITQSPKYLFRKEGQNVTLSCEQNLNHDAMYWYRQDPGQGLRLIYYSQIVNDFQKGDIAEGYSVSREKKESFPLTVTSAQKNPTAFYLCASSIGTVTREKLFFGSGTQLSVL.

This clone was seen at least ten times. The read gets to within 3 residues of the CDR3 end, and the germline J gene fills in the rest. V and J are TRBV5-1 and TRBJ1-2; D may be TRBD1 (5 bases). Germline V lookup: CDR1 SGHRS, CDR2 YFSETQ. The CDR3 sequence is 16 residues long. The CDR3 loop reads CASSSLGLASTDTYTF. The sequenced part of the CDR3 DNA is TGCGCCAGCAGCTCCCTGGGACTAGCGAGCACAGATACG. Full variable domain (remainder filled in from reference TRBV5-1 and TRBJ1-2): KAGVTQTPRYLIKTRGQQVTLSCSPISGHRSVSWYQQTPGQGLQFLFEYFSETQRNKGNFPGRFSGRQFSNSRSEMNVSTLELGDSALYLCASSSLGLASTDTYTFGSGTRLTVV.

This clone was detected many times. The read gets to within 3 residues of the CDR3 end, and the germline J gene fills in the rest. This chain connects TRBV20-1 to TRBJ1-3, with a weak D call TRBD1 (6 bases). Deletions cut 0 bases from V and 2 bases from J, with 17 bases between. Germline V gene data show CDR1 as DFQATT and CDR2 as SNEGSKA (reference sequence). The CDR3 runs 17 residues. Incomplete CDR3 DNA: TGCAGTGCTAGAGATGGGGCCCATAACAGGGCTGGAAACACC. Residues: CSARDGAHNRAGNT. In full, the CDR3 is CSARDGAHNRAGNTIYF.

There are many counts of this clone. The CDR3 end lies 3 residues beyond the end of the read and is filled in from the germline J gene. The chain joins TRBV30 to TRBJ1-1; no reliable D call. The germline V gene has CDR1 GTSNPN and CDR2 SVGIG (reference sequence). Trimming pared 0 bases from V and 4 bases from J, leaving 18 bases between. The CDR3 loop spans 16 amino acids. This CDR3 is CAWSVLVPTLSTEAFF. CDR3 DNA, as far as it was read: TGTGCCTGGAGTGTATTGGTACCTACCCTTAGCACTGAA.

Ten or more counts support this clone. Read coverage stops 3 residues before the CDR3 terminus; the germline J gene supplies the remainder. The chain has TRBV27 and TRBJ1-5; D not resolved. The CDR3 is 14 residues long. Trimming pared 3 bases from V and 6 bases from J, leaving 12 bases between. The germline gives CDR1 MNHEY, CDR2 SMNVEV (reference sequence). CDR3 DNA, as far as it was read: TGTGCCAGCAGTTTCGGGTCGGTGAGTCAGCCC. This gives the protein CASSFGSVSQP. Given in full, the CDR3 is CASSFGSVSQPQHF.